The 29 T cell receptor beta chains below come from one sample, sequenced in a study of shared clonotypes between healthy human individuals. Measured with immunoSEQ multiplex PCR; TCRdb has only the in-frame clones, and not every one. This repertoire shows 2 million to 2.5 million clones, more than 90% found once; its top ten account for approximately 0.13%. Sequenced sample: naive CD4+ T cells sorted from blood. Subset here: CD45RA+ positively selected. These receptors were taken from a young man in good health.

The chain joins TRBV19 to TRBJ1-1; D possibly corresponds to TRBD1 (5 bases). CDR3 length equals 12 residues. V was cut by 7 bases and J by 8 bases, with 14 bases left in between. Germline V lookup: CDR1 LNHDA, CDR2 SQIVND (reference sequence). In DNA form, the CDR3 reads TGTGCCAGTATTCGACAGAACGCCGAAGCTTTCTTT. Its translation: CASIRQNAEAFF. The full variable domain, its missing parts supplied by reference TRBV19 and TRBJ1-1, is DGGITQSPKYLFRKEGQNVTLSCEQNLNHDAMYWYRQDPGQGLRLIYYSQIVNDFQKGDIAEGYSVSREKKESFPLTVTSAQKNPTAFYLCASIRQNAEAFFGQGTRLTVV.

Worth noting for this clone: This sample also contains other DNA sequences that code for the same CDR3. This chain links TRBV2 with TRBJ2-3, with TRBD1 identical over 8 bases. The CDR3 is 13 residues long. Germline CDR1 SNHLY, CDR2 FYNNEI. Trimming took 6 bases from V and 1 from J; bases not matched to a gene: 0. The CDR3 here is CASRGQGTDTQYF. CDR3 nucleotides: TGTGCCAGCAGGGGACAGGGCACAGATACGCAGTATTTT.

This chain joins TRBV5-1 and TRBJ1-3; 9 bases are shared with TRBD1. CDR1 and CDR2 from the germline V gene are SGHRS and YFSETQ. The CDR3 runs 15 residues. Unmatched junction bases numbered 5, after V lost 4 bases and J lost 3 bases. CDR3 nucleotide sequence: TGCGCCAGCAGCGTGACAGGGGGTCGTGGAAACACCATATATTTT. Translated: CASSVTGGRGNTIYF.

The gene calls are TRBV5-1 and TRBJ1-2; the D gene is possibly TRBD1 (6 bases). Germline CDR1 SGHRS, CDR2 YFSETQ. Trimming cost V 2 bases and J 10 bases, with 18 bases left between them. CDR3 size: 14 residues. CDR3 protein: CASSLQTGTSDYTF. DNA for the CDR3: TGCGCCAGCAGCTTACAAACAGGGACATCGGACTACACCTTC. Using reference TRBV5-1 and TRBJ1-2 for the parts outside the CDR3, the full variable domain is KAGVTQTPRYLIKTRGQQVTLSCSPISGHRSVSWYQQTPGQGLQFLFEYFSETQRNKGNFPGRFSGRQFSNSRSEMNVSTLELGDSALYLCASSLQTGTSDYTFGSGTRLTVV.

This clone was seen once. The chain is built from TRBV6-5 and TRBJ2-2, with D tentatively TRBD1 (6 bases). CDR3 length equals 15 residues. The germline V gene has CDR1 MNHEY and CDR2 SVGAGI. Trimming took off 7 bases at V and 0 bases at J, with 12 bases between the two ends. The CDR3 DNA is TGTGCCAGCACCAGGGGAAGAGCGAACACCGGGGAGCTGTTTTTT. This translates into CASTRGRANTGELFF.

This chain joins TRBV27 and TRBJ1-4; D may be TRBD1 (6 bases). From germline, CDR1 is MNHEY and CDR2 SMNVEV (reference sequence). The CDR3 loop spans 16 amino acids. Trimming removed 5 bases at V and 8 bases at J, with 21 bases between. The CDR3: CASSGAGKGEDEKLFF. In DNA, the CDR3 is TGTGCCAGCAGTGGCGCAGGGAAGGGGGAGGACGAAAAACTGTTTTTT.

The genes are TRBV27 and TRBJ1-4; D is ambiguous. The germline CDR1 and CDR2 sequences are MNHEY and SMNVEV (reference sequence). V gave up 4 bases and J gave up 4 bases, with 7 bases separating them. The CDR3 extends over 13 amino acids. The CDR3 loop reads CASSSGFNEKLFF. In nucleotides, the CDR3 is TGTGCCAGCAGTTCCGGCTTTAATGAAAAACTGTTTTTT.

V gene TRBV29-1 combines with J gene TRBJ2-1, with 7 bases matching TRBD1. The V gene's germline CDR1 is SQVTM and CDR2 ANQGSEA. The junction had 4 bases not matched to a gene; V was cut back by 4 bases and J by 1 base. There are 14 residues in the CDR3. The CDR3 nucleotides read TGCAGCGTTGGATCCAGGGGGTCCTACAATGAGCAGTTCTTC. Translation: CSVGSRGSYNEQFF.

This clone came up once. The chain's CDR3 is CASSYREETQYF. The CDR3 region has the DNA TGTGCCAGCAGCTACAGGGAGGAGACCCAGTACTTC. The rearrangement uses TRBV28 and TRBJ2-5; tentatively, D is TRBD1 (6 bases). Trimming left V 6 bases short and J 5 bases short, with 10 bases between. The CDR3 has 12 residues. The germline CDR1 and CDR2 sequences are MDHEN and SYDVKM.

This rearrangement joins TRBV7-2 to TRBJ2-2; D is ambiguous. Trimming shortened V by 5 bases and J by 3 bases, and 10 bases separated the two germline ends. This CDR3 region has 14 residues. Germline V CDR1 and CDR2: SGHTA, FQGNSA. The DNA of the CDR3 is TGTGCCAGCAGCCCAAGACACTACACCGGGGAGCTGTTTTTT. Translating it yields CASSPRHYTGELFF. The full variable domain, with the rest looked up from reference TRBV7-2 and TRBJ2-2, is GAGVSQSPSNKVTEKGKDVELRCDPISGHTALYWYRQSLGQGLEFLIYFQGNSAPDKSGLPSDRFSAERTGGSVSTLTIQRTQQEDSAVYLCASSPRHYTGELFFGEGSRLTVL.

In its sample, this clone was seen a few times. This sequence joins TRBV30 and TRBJ1-1; D uncertain. This CDR3 has 12 residues. The V gene's germline CDR1 is GTSNPN and CDR2 SVGIG (reference sequence). V lost 1 base and J lost 1, with 4 bases in between. The CDR3 nucleotides are TGTGCCTGGAGTGCGTCGAACACTGAAGCTTTCTTT. Translated, it gives CAWSASNTEAFF.

The J gene is TRBJ2-3, the V gene TRBV7-3; perhaps TRBD2 as D (7 bases). Germline loops: CDR1 SGHTA, CDR2 FQGTGA. Trimming took off 2 bases at V and 4 bases at J, with 16 bases between the two ends. The CDR3 covers 16 residues. For the CDR3, the DNA is TGTGCCAGCAGCTTAGATTACGCGGGGGCCTCAGATACGCAGTATTTT. This sequence encodes CASSLDYAGASDTQYF.

CDR3 DNA: TGTGCCAGCAGCTCTACTAGTGTTGGTGAGCAGTTCTTC. It translates to CASSSTSVGEQFF. The chain is built from TRBV11-1 and TRBJ2-1; tentative D call: TRBD2 (5 bases). The CDR3 is 13 amino acids. The V end lost 4 bases, the J end lost 9 bases, and 13 bases lay between the germline ends. Germline CDR1 and CDR2: SGHAT and FQDESV (reference sequence).

This clone was seen just once. The chain has TRBV18 and TRBJ2-1, with a possible D match to TRBD2 (6 bases). Germline assignment: CDR1 KGHSH and CDR2 LQKENI. The CDR3 consists of 15 residues. Trimming took 1 base from V and 5 from J, leaving 12 bases between them. The DNA of the CDR3 is TGTGCCAGCTCACCACTGCGCGGGGATAACAATGAGCAGTTCTTC. Protein sequence: CASSPLRGDNNEQFF.

The gene calls are TRBV2 and TRBJ2-7, with D possibly matching TRBD1 (5 bases). CDR3 size: 13 residues. V was pared by 6 bases and J by 0 bases, with 9 bases between. Per germline, CDR1 SNHLY and CDR2 FYNNEI. The CDR3 region has the DNA TGTGCCAGCAGCCCAGGGATCTCCTACGAGCAGTACTTC. Its translation: CASSPGISYEQYF.

The CDR3 DNA follows: TGTGCCAGCAGGGACTTCAACACCATATATTTT. It is translated as CASRDFNTIYF. The gene calls are TRBV6-5 and TRBJ1-3; D unresolved. Germline CDR1 and CDR2: MNHEY and SVGAGI. V shed 6 bases and J shed 7 bases, with 7 bases lying between them. The CDR3 length is 11 residues.

As to this clone: The junction departs from the called germline gene at one end, perhaps through a read error. Other DNA sequences in the sample encode the same CDR3. This chain links TRBV28 with TRBJ1-2; TRBD1 matches at 9 bases. The CDR3 runs to 14 residues. Looked up from germline, CDR1 is MDHEN and CDR2 is SYDVKM. CDR3 protein: CASSLTGTGKGYTF. The DNA for the CDR3 is TGTGCCAGCAGCCTGACCGGGACAGGGAAAGGCTACACCTTT.

This rearrangement joins TRBV11-2 to TRBJ2-5; TRBD1 agrees at 9 bases. Per the germline V gene, CDR1 is SGHAT and CDR2 is FQNNGV. The ends lost 4 bases at V and 1 base at J; junction bases unmatched: 10. CDR3 length: 17 residues. CDR3 sequence: CASSSQGARFGQETQYF. The DNA of the CDR3 is TGTGCCAGCAGCTCACAGGGGGCGAGATTTGGCCAAGAGACCCAGTACTTC.

This rearrangement joins TRBV27 to TRBJ2-1; D gene ambiguous. This CDR3 spans 14 amino acids. V was cut by 2 bases and J by 5 bases, with 10 bases left in between. CDR1 is MNHEY, CDR2 SMNVEV, per germline (reference sequence). CDR3 sequence: CASSLDGPHNEQFF. As DNA, the CDR3 is TGTGCCAGCAGTTTAGATGGACCACACAATGAGCAGTTCTTC.

The rearrangement joins TRBV5-6 to TRBJ2-7, with 8 nucleotides matching TRBD1. Trimming took 4 bases from V and 4 from J; bases not matched to a gene: 10. Looked up from germline, CDR1 is SGHDT and CDR2 is YYEEEE. This CDR3 has 15 residues. The CDR3 spells CASSAGQGASYEQYF. CDR3 nucleotides: TGTGCCAGCAGCGCGGGCCAGGGGGCCTCGTACGAGCAGTACTTC.

J is TRBJ2-2 and V is TRBV7-2; D not certain. V was trimmed by 7 bases and J by 8 bases, leaving 11 bases between them. The CDR3 spans 12 residues. Germline assignment: CDR1 SGHTA and CDR2 FQGNSA. The CDR3 region has the DNA TGTGCCAGCAACGATCCGCCGGGGGAGCTGTTTTTT. This codes for CASNDPPGELFF.

This clone occurred once. The chain carries TRBV9 and TRBJ1-1; 7 bases are shared with TRBD1. Germline values: CDR1 SGDLS, CDR2 YYNGEE. This CDR3 has 15 residues. V lost 2 bases, J lost 1 base, and 5 bases stayed unmatched. The chain's CDR3 is CASSVGQRQNTEAFF. The CDR3 DNA sequence: TGTGCCAGCAGCGTGGGACAGAGACAGAACACTGAAGCTTTCTTT.

The CDR3 DNA is TGTGCCTGGAGTGTACGGGGGCGAGGGGACACTGAAGCTTTCTTT. As protein: CAWSVRGRGDTEAFF. The gene calls are TRBV30 and TRBJ1-1; a weak D match, TRBD1 (6 bases). Trimming took 0 bases from V and 3 from J, leaving 14 bases between them. Germline V CDR1 and CDR2: GTSNPN, SVGIG (reference sequence). This CDR3 spans 15 amino acids.

The count of this clone is one. The V and J genes are TRBV10-3 and TRBJ2-3; possibly TRBD2 for D (7 bases). Trimming cost V 11 bases and J 6 bases, with 15 bases left between them. Germline CDR1 reads ENHRY; CDR2 reads SYGVKD. CDR3 length: 12 amino acids. CDR3 in amino acids: CALRGGGDTQYF. For the CDR3, the DNA is TGTGCCCTCCGGGGAGGGGGTGATACGCAGTATTTT.

This chain links TRBV5-1 with TRBJ2-1; D is perhaps TRBD1 (6 bases). CDR3 size: 11 residues. Germline assignment: CDR1 SGHRS and CDR2 YFSETQ. Trimming stripped 6 bases from V and 5 bases from J, with 6 bases between. In nucleotides, the CDR3 is TGCGCCAGCAAGGGGGACAATGAGCAGTTCTTC. As protein: CASKGDNEQFF.

J is TRBJ2-3 and V is TRBV5-1; D may be TRBD1 (6 bases). The length of the CDR3 is 16 residues. Trimming removed 3 bases at V and 0 bases at J, with 14 bases between. CDR1 SGHRS and CDR2 YFSETQ come from the germline V gene. The CDR3 DNA follows: TGCGCCAGCAGCTCACTGACAGGTGCTAGCACAGATACGCAGTATTTT. It encodes CASSSLTGASTDTQYF.

The chain couples TRBV5-1 to TRBJ1-6; no clear D. The germline V and J ends were trimmed by 0 bases and 9 bases, with 7 bases remaining between them. This CDR3 comprises 13 residues. In germline, CDR1 is SGHRS, CDR2 YFSETQ. The CDR3 DNA follows: TGCGCCAGCAGCTTGGGACGTCCTTCACCCCTCCACTTT. It specifies CASSLGRPSPLHF.

This chain uses TRBV28 with TRBJ2-6; the D gene is possibly TRBD1 (7 bases). Germline values: CDR1 MDHEN, CDR2 SYDVKM. The ends were cut back, 6 bases at V and 0 bases at J, with 18 bases in the middle. The CDR3 totals 18 residues. The DNA of the CDR3 is TGTGCCAGCAGCCCCCGGCAGGGGGGATTCTCTGGGGCCAACGTCCTGACTTTC. Protein sequence: CASSPRQGGFSGANVLTF.

A remark on this clone: Other DNA sequences in this specimen translate into the identical CDR3. This chain connects TRBV28 to TRBJ1-2; maybe TRBD1 (5 bases). The CDR3 is made up of 14 amino acids. The V gene lost 5 bases and the J gene lost 0 bases, with 10 bases spanning the gap. The germline V gene has CDR1 MDHEN and CDR2 SYDVKM. CDR3 DNA: TGTGCCAGCAGTCTGGACACTACTAACTATGGCTACACCTTC. Translated: CASSLDTTNYGYTF.